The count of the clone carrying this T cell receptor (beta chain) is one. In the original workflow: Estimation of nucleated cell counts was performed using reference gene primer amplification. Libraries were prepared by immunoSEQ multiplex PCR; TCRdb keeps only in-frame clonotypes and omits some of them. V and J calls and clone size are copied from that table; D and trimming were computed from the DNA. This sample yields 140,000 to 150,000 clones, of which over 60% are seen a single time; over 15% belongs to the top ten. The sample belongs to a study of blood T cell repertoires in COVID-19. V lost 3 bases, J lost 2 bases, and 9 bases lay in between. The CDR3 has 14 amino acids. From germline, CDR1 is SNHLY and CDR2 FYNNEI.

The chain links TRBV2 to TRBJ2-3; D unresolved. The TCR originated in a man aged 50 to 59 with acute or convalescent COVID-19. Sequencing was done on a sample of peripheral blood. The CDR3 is CASSELVFTDTQYF. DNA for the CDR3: TGTGCCAGCAGTGAGTTAGTATTCACAGATACGCAGTATTTT.